A single sample gave rise to the 26 T cell receptor beta chains below, sequenced in a study of T-cell memory formation after mild COVID-19. TCRdb used MiXCR to reprocess the 5' RACE reads, holding one entry per CDR3 protein. The sample has hundreds of thousands of distinct CDR3 sequences; about a sixth are singletons. Sequenced input: PBMCs or a T cell subset sorted from them (not recorded which). These receptors all come from an adult woman who had mild COVID-19 (a few samples of this study predate the infection). Cell type and time point are not known.

This clonotype appeared a few times. V gene TRBV29-1 combines with J gene TRBJ2-1; D ambiguous. Per germline, CDR1 SQVTM and CDR2 ANQGSEA. Deletions cut 7 bases from V and 9 bases from J, with 13 bases between. The CDR3 is 11 amino acids. CDR3 sequence reads: CSGQAFSEQFF. CDR3 coding DNA: TGCAGCGGGCAGGCCTTTTCTGAGCAGTTCTTC.

In this sample, this clonotype turned up a few times. The chain carries TRBV5-1 and TRBJ2-5; perhaps TRBD2 as D (6 bases). Germline loops: CDR1 SGHRS, CDR2 YFSETQ. This CDR3 has 14 amino acids. V lost 1 base to trimming and J lost 4 bases, with 11 bases between them. The CDR3 DNA follows: TGCGCCAGCAGCTTGTTTAGCGGAGGAGAGACCCAGTACTTC. As protein: CASSLFSGGETQYF.

This clonotype was seen more than once but under ten times. This chain connects TRBV9 to TRBJ2-1; 9 positions agree with TRBD2. V gave up 0 bases and J gave up 6 bases; unmatched junction bases: 4. The CDR3 runs 15 residues. Germline V gene lookup returns CDR1 SGDLS and CDR2 YYNGEE. The CDR3 spells CASSVVAGALNEQFF. CDR3 nucleotides: TGTGCCAGCAGCGTAGTAGCGGGAGCTCTCAATGAGCAGTTCTTC.

This clonotype appeared a few times. The chain carries TRBV4-3 and TRBJ2-7; D gene ambiguous. V gave up 3 bases and J gave up 6 bases, with 12 bases separating them. Germline-derived CDR1 and CDR2 are LGHNA and YSLEER. The CDR3 sequence is 13 residues long. Here the CDR3 reads CASSQAIRGEQYF. CDR3 DNA sequence: TGCGCCAGCAGCCAGGCCATCAGAGGCGAGCAGTACTTC.

In this sample, this clonotype turned up a few times. V is TRBV11-2 and J is TRBJ2-2, with TRBD2 as a possible D gene (6 bases). The germline gives CDR1 SGHAT, CDR2 FQNNGV. The CDR3 sequence is 16 residues long. Trimming stripped 0 bases from V and 5 bases from J, with 13 bases between. CDR3 in amino acids: CASSLEAGLRTGELFF. The CDR3, as DNA: TGTGCCAGCAGCTTAGAAGCGGGCTTAAGGACCGGGGAGCTGTTTTTT.

The table lists this clonotype with many counts. V usage is TRBV5-4 and J usage is TRBJ2-3; maybe TRBD2 (5 bases). Germline V lookup: CDR1 SGHNT, CDR2 YYREEE (reference sequence). CDR3 length equals 12 residues. The V and J ends lost 2 bases and 11 bases respectively, with 12 bases between them. CDR3 DNA: TGTGCCAGCAGCTTCTCGGGGTTGGGGCAGTATTTT. The encoded protein is CASSFSGLGQYF.

This clonotype has a count of ten or more. The chain joins TRBV5-1 to TRBJ2-3; 7 bases agree with TRBD2. The CDR3 is made up of 15 amino acids. Germline lookup yields CDR1 SGHRS and CDR2 YFSETQ. The trim removed 4 bases at V and 0 bases at J, leaving 5 bases unmatched. CDR3 amino acids: CASSPSGTSTDTQYF. The CDR3 DNA reads as TGCGCCAGCAGCCCTAGCGGAACTAGCACAGATACGCAGTATTTT. The complete variable domain, with remaining parts taken from reference TRBV5-1 and TRBJ2-3, reads KAGVTQTPRYLIKTRGQQVTLSCSPISGHRSVSWYQQTPGQGLQFLFEYFSETQRNKGNFPGRFSGRQFSNSRSEMNVSTLELGDSALYLCASSPSGTSTDTQYFGPGTRLTVL.

The chain carries TRBV12-3 or TRBV12-4 and TRBJ1-2; D may be TRBD1 (5 bases). With 7 bases removed from V and 0 bases from J, the gap between germline ends came to 9 bases. The CDR3 is 13 amino acids. The CDR3 nucleotides read TGTGCCAGCACCGAGACAGCTAACTATGGCTACACCTTC. Its protein is CASTETANYGYTF.

This clonotype was observed a handful of times. The chain uses TRBV5-1 and TRBJ1-3; D unclear. Trimming pared 0 bases from V and 3 bases from J, leaving 7 bases between. Germline lookup yields CDR1 SGHRS and CDR2 YFSETQ. This CDR3 has 14 residues. Written as DNA, the CDR3 is TGCGCCAGCAGCTTGGACGGGGTTGGAAACACCATATATTTT. Encoded protein: CASSLDGVGNTIYF.

This chain connects TRBV24-1 to TRBJ2-3; D is possibly TRBD2 (7 bases). The CDR3 sequence is 13 residues long. Germline V gene data show CDR1 as KGHDR and CDR2 as SFDVKD. The ends were cut back, 3 bases at V and 6 bases at J, with 9 bases in the middle. CDR3 region: CATSDRGADTQYF. For the CDR3, the DNA is TGTGCCACCAGTGATCGGGGGGCGGATACGCAGTATTTT.

This clonotype was detected a few times. The rearrangement joins TRBV20-1 to TRBJ2-5; a weak D match, TRBD2 (6 bases). The CDR3 totals 15 residues. The germline V gene has CDR1 DFQATT and CDR2 SNEGSKA (reference sequence). V was clipped by 4 bases and J by 3 bases, with 18 bases between them. CDR3: CSAKLPGTAKETQYF. CDR3 nucleotides: TGCAGTGCTAAACTACCTGGGACTGCAAAAGAGACCCAGTACTTC.

The V gene is TRBV9, the J gene TRBJ2-3; 10 nucleotides line up with TRBD1. The trim removed 3 bases at V and 5 bases at J, leaving 9 bases unmatched. CDR1 SGDLS and CDR2 YYNGEE come from the germline V gene. This CDR3 has 16 residues. The CDR3 DNA follows: TGTGCCAGCAGCGCCCCCGGGACAGGGGACGGAGATACGCAGTATTTT. Translation gives CASSAPGTGDGDTQYF.

The chain couples TRBV7-9 to TRBJ2-3; TRBD2 is a possible D gene (5 bases). Between the trimmed V and J ends, which lost 5 bases and 8 bases, there was a span of 17 bases. CDR1 and CDR2 (germline): SEHNR, FQNEAQ (reference sequence). The CDR3 is made up of 14 amino acids. Written as DNA, the CDR3 is TGTGCCAGCAGCCAAAGGTCTACTGCGGGTACGCAGTATTTT. This gives the protein CASSQRSTAGTQYF.

This clonotype was observed a few times. The V call is TRBV21-1, the J call TRBJ2-3; the D segment call TRBD2 is taken from the table without a DNA check. TRBV21-1 is labeled a pseudogene. The CDR3 covers 18 residues. In DNA form, the CDR3 reads TGTGCCAGCAGCAAGGATAAAGGGAGGGCTAGCAGCACAGATACGCAGTATTTT. Translation: CASSKDKGRASSTDTQYF.

The chain is built from TRBV12-3 or TRBV12-4 and TRBJ1-1; D ambiguous. V shed 6 bases and J shed 6 bases, with 11 bases lying between them. This CDR3 has 12 amino acids. This CDR3 reads CASRNGGAEAFF. In DNA, the CDR3 is TGTGCCAGCAGAAACGGTGGGGCTGAAGCTTTCTTT.

The rearrangement uses TRBV7-2 and TRBJ2-5, with TRBD1 matching over 7 bases. V was pared by 2 bases and J by 0 bases, with 9 bases of the junction left unmatched. The V gene's germline CDR1 is SGHTA and CDR2 FQGNSA. This CDR3 has 17 residues. CDR3: CASSLRGRTANQETQYF. The DNA of the CDR3 is TGTGCCAGCAGCTTAAGGGGGCGGACCGCAAACCAAGAGACCCAGTACTTC.

This sequence joins TRBV4-1 and TRBJ1-1, with D unclear. The CDR3 covers 13 residues. Trimming took off 1 base at V and 11 bases at J, with 14 bases between the two ends. CDR1 and CDR2 from the germline V gene are MGHRA and YSYEKL. CDR3 sequence (DNA): TGCGCCAGCAGCCAAGTGGCGGAGCGAATGGCTTTCTTT. Its protein product is CASSQVAERMAFF.

The CDR3 loop reads CASSVRGQGEQYF. The DNA of the CDR3 is TGTGCCAGCAGCGTTAGGGGGCAGGGCGAGCAGTACTTC. This chain joins TRBV9 and TRBJ2-7; 7 bases agree with TRBD1. This CDR3 has 13 residues. The V and J ends lost 2 bases and 6 bases, in that order; junction bases with no gene match: 5. The germline CDR1 and CDR2 sequences are SGDLS and YYNGEE.

This clonotype was detected ten times or more. J is TRBJ1-2 and V is TRBV4-2, with 7 nucleotides matching TRBD1. The V and J ends lost 4 bases and 8 bases, in that order; junction bases with no gene match: 10. The CDR3 consists of 14 residues. Germline lookup yields CDR1 LGHNA and CDR2 YNFKEQ. The CDR3 here is CASSPSDRESGYTF. CDR3 coding DNA: TGTGCCAGCAGCCCCTCAGACAGGGAGAGCGGCTACACCTTC.

This clonotype has only a few counts. As DNA, the CDR3 is TGTGCCAGCAGCTTAGGGGCCACTGCAAATGAGCAGTTCTTC. It yields the protein CASSLGATANEQFF. The V and J genes are TRBV7-8 and TRBJ2-1; D remains ambiguous. The length of the CDR3 is 14 residues. The germline V gene has CDR1 SGHVS and CDR2 FQNEAQ. The ends were cut back, 1 base at V and 7 bases at J, with 11 bases in the middle.

In DNA form, the CDR3 reads TGTGCCAGCAGCTTAGGTGGGACAGCAGGGGATGGCTACACCTTC. This translates into CASSLGGTAGDGYTF. The chain is built from TRBV7-9 and TRBJ1-2, with 7 bases lining up with TRBD1. The trim removed 1 base at V and 6 bases at J, leaving 8 bases unmatched. The CDR3 is 15 residues long. Germline CDR1 and CDR2: SEHNR and FQNEAQ (reference sequence).

The chain carries TRBV19 and TRBJ2-1; the match to TRBD1 covers 8 bases. CDR1 and CDR2 from the germline V gene are LNHDA and SQIVND (reference sequence). There are 18 residues in the CDR3. V gave up 0 bases and J gave up 9 bases; unmatched junction bases: 16. The CDR3 region has the DNA TGTGCCAGTAGTATAGATTTTTCGGACAGGGTCACGTCTAGTGAGCAGTTCTTC. Translated, it gives CASSIDFSDRVTSSEQFF.

The gene calls are TRBV20-1 and TRBJ2-5; no clear D gene. V was pared by 0 bases and J by 4 bases, with 15 bases between. This CDR3 has 15 residues. Germline CDR1 reads DFQATT; CDR2 reads SNEGSKA (reference sequence). CDR3 amino acids: CSARDWNTTGETQYF. The CDR3, as DNA: TGCAGTGCTAGAGATTGGAACACAACGGGAGAGACCCAGTACTTC.

This clonotype was seen only a few times. The rearrangement joins TRBV12-3 or TRBV12-4 to TRBJ1-3; no clear D. Trimming took off 3 bases at V and 0 bases at J, with 9 bases between the two ends. This CDR3 has 15 residues. The CDR3 here is CASSLRVYSGNTIYF. The DNA for the CDR3 is TGTGCCAGCAGTTTGAGGGTGTACTCTGGAAACACCATATATTTT.

This clonotype was counted between two and nine times. V usage is TRBV7-9 and J usage is TRBJ2-7; possibly TRBD1 or TRBD2 for D (5 bases each). Germline V gene sequence: CDR1 SEHNR, CDR2 FQNEAQ (reference sequence). Trimming removed 6 bases at V and 1 base at J, with 16 bases between. The CDR3 is made up of 15 amino acids. CDR3: CASRYAGRGSYEQYF. The CDR3 DNA follows: TGTGCCAGCAGATACGCGGGTAGGGGATCCTACGAGCAGTACTTC.

The table lists this clonotype with a few counts. The rearrangement joins TRBV6-1 to TRBJ2-1; D gene unclear. In germline, CDR1 is MNHNS, CDR2 SASEGT. CDR3 length equals 12 residues. Trimming pared 6 bases from V and 6 bases from J, leaving 9 bases between. CDR3 sequence reads: CASRPWGNEQFF. The CDR3 DNA reads TGTGCCAGCAGACCATGGGGCAATGAGCAGTTCTTC.